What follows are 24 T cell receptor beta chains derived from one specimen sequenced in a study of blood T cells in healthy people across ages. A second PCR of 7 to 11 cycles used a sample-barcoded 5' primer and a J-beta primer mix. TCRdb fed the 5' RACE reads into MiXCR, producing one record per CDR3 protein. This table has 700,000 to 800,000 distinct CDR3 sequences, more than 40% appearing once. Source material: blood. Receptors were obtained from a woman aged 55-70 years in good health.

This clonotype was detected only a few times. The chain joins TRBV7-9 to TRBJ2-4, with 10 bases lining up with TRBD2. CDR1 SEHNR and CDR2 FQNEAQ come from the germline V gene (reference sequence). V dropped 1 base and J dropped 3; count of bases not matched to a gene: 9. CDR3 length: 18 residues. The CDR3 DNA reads TGTGCCAGCAGCTTAGTGGTGCTAGCGGGAGTGGACAAAAACATTCAGTACTTC. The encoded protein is CASSLVVLAGVDKNIQYF.

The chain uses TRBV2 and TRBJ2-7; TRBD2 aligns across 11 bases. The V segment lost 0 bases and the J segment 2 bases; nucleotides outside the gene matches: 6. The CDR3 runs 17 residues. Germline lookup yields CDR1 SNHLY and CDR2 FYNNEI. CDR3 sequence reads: CASSEAPGTSGPYEQYF. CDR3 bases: TGTGCCAGCAGTGAAGCCCCAGGGACTAGCGGCCCCTACGAGCAGTACTTC.

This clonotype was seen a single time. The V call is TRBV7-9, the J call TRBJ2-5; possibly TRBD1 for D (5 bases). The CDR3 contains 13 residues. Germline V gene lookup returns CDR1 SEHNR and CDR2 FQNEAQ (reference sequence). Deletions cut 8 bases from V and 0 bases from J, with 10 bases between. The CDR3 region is CASGAPYQETQYF. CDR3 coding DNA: TGTGCCAGCGGGGCACCGTACCAAGAGACCCAGTACTTC.

CDR3 DNA sequence: TGTGCCAGCAGCCCCCGGACTAGTTGGGTTGAGCAGTTCTTC. The encoded protein is CASSPRTSWVEQFF. The chain carries TRBV7-2 and TRBJ2-1; 7 bases align to TRBD2. The length of the CDR3 is 14 residues. Trimming removed 5 bases from V and 9 bases from J; junction bases left unmatched: 10. Germline CDR1 is SGHTA and CDR2 is FQGNSA.

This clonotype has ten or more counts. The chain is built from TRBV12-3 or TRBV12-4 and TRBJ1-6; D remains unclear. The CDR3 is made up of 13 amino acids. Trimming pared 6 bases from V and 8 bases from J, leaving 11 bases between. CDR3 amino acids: CASSLLGDSPLHF. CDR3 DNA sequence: TGTGCCAGCAGCCTCCTGGGCGATTCACCCCTCCACTTT.

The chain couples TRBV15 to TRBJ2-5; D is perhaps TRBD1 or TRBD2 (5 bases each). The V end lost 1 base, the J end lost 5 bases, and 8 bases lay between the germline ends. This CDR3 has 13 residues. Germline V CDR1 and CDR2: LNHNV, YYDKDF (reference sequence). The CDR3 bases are TGTGCCACCAGCAGAGCCGGGGCTGAGACCCAGTACTTC. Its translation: CATSRAGAETQYF.

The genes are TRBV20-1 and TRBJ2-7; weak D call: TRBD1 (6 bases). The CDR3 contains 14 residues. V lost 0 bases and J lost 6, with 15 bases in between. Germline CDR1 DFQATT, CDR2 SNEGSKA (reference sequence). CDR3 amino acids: CSARDVGGLGEQYF. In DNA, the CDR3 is TGCAGTGCTAGAGATGTAGGGGGTTTGGGCGAGCAGTACTTC.

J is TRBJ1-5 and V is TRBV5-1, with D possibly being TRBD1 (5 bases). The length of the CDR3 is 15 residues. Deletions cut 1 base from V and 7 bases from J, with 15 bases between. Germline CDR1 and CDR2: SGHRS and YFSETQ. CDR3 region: CASSLSGRGSQPQHF. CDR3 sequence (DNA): TGCGCCAGCAGCTTGTCCGGGCGGGGGAGCCAGCCCCAGCATTTT.

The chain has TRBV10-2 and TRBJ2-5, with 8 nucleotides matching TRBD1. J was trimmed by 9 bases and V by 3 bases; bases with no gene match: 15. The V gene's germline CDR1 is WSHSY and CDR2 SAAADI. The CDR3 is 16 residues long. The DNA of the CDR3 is TGCGCCAGCAGTGACCCCCAGGGGACAGGACCTGAGGCCCAGTACTTC. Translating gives CASSDPQGTGPEAQYF.

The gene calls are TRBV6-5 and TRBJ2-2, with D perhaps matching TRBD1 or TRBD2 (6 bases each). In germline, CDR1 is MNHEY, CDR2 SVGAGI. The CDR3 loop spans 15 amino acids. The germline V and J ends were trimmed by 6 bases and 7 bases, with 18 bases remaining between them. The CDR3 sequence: CASRNGGRGGGELFF. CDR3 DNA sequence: TGTGCCAGCAGAAACGGGGGCCGGGGTGGCGGGGAGCTGTTTTTT.

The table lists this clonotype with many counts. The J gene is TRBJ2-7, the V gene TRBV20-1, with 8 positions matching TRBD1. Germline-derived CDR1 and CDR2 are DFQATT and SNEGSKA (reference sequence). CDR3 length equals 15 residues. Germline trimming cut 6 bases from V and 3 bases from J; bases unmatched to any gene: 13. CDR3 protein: CSAPYGGTGGYEQYF. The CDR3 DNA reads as TGCAGTGCACCTTATGGCGGGACAGGCGGCTACGAGCAGTACTTC.

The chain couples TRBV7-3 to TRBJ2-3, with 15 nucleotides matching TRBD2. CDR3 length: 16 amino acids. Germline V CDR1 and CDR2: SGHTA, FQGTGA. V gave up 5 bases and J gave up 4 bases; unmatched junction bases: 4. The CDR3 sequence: CASSGLAGGPPDTQYF. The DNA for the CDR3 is TGTGCCAGCAGCGGACTAGCGGGAGGGCCTCCAGATACGCAGTATTTT.

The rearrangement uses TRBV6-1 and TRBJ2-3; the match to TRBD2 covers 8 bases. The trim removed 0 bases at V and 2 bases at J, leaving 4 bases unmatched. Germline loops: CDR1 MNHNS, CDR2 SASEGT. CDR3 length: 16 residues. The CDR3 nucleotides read TGTGCCAGCAGTGAAGCGAGCGGGGGTCTCACAGATACGCAGTATTTT. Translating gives CASSEASGGLTDTQYF.

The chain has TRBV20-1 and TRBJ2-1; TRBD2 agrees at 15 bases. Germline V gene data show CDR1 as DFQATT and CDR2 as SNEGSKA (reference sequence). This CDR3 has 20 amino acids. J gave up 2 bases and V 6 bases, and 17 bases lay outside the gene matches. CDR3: CSATRVPGLAGGRAYNEQFF. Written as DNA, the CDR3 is TGCAGTGCCACTAGGGTCCCGGGACTAGCGGGAGGAAGGGCCTACAATGAGCAGTTCTTC.

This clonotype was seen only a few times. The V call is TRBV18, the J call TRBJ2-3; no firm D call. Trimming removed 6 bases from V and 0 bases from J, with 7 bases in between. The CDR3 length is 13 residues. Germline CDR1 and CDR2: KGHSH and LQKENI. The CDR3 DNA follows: TGTGCCAGCTCTAAGGACAGCACAGATACGCAGTATTTT. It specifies CASSKDSTDTQYF.

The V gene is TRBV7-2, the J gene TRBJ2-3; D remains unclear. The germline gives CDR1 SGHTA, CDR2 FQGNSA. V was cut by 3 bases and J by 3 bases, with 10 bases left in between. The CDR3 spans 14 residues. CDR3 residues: CASSFSRTTDTQYF. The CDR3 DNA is TGTGCCAGCAGCTTTTCCCGTACGACAGATACGCAGTATTTT.

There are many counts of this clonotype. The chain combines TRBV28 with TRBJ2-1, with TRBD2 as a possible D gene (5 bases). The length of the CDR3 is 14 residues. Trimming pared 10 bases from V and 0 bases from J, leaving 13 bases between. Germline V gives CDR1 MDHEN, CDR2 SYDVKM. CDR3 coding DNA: TGTGCCACCGCTCGGGGAGCCTCCTACAATGAGCAGTTCTTC. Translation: CATARGASYNEQFF.

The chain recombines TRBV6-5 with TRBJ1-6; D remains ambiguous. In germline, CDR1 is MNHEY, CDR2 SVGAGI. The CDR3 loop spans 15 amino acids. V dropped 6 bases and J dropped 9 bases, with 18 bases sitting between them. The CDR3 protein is CASSPTNAWASPLHF. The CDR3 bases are TGTGCCAGCAGCCCGACCAATGCGTGGGCTTCACCCCTCCACTTT.

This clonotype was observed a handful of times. The DNA of the CDR3 is TGTGCCACCAGCAGAGAGGCTAGCGGGGGCGAGCAGTACTTC. Translating gives CATSREASGGEQYF. The rearrangement joins TRBV15 to TRBJ2-4; 10 bases fit TRBD2. The J call may be faulty, since TRBJ2-7 better matches the DNA end. This CDR3 comprises 14 residues. Germline-derived CDR1 and CDR2 are LNHNV and YYDKDF (reference sequence).

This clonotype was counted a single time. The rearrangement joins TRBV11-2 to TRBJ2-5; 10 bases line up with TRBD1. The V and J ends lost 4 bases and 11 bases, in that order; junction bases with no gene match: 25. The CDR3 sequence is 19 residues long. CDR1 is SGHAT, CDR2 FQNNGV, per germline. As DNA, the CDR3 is TGTGCCAGCAGCTCAAACGGGGGTCTGGGGACAGGGGCCTACAATGAGCAGTACTTC. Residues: CASSSNGGLGTGAYNEQYF.

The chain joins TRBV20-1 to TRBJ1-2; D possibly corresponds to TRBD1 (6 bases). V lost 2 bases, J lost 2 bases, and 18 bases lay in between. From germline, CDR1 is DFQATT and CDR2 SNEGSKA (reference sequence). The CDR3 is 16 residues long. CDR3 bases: TGCAGTGCTAGACCCTTACAGGGTTTAGGCAACTATGGCTACACCTTC. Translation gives CSARPLQGLGNYGYTF.

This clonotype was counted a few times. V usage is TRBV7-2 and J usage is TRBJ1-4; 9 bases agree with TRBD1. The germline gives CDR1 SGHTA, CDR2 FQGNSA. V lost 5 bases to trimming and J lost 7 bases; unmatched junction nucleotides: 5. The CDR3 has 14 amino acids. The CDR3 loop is CASSLQGAVEKLFF. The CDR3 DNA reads TGTGCCAGCAGCCTACAGGGGGCAGTTGAAAAACTGTTTTTT.

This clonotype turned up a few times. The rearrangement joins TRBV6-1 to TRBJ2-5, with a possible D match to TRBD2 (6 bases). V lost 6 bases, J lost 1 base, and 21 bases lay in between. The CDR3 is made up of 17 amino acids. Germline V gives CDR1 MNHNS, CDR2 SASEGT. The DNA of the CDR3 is TGTGCCAGCAGCCCAGACTCCACGGGGGAGATCCAAGAGACCCAGTACTTC. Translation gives CASSPDSTGEIQETQYF.

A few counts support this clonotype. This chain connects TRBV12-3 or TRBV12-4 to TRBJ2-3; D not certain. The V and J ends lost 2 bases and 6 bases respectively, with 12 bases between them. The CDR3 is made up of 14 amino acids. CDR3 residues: CASSLITPRDTQYF. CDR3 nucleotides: TGTGCCAGCAGTTTAATCACTCCTAGGGATACGCAGTATTTT.